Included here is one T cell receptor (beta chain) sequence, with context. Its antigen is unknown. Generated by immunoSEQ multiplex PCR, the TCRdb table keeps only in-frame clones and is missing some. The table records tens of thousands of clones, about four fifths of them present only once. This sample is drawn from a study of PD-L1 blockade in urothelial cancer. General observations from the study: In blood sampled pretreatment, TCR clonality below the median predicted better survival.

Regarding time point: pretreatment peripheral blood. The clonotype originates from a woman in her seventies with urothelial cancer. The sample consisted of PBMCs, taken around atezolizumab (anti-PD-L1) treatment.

CDR3 sequence: CSVEEAGLSRNEQFF. The CDR3 DNA is TGCAGCGTTGAAGAAGCAGGGCTCAGTCGGAATGAGCAGTTCTTC. The rearrangement joins TRBV29-1 to TRBJ2-1, with D maybe TRBD1 (5 bases). Germline values: CDR1 SQVTM, CDR2 ANQGSEA. V lost 0 bases and J lost 7, with 16 bases in between. The CDR3 has 15 amino acids.